The next 19 T cell receptor beta chains were all read from a single sample in a study of a mutant IDH1 vaccine in newly diagnosed glioma (dated by TCRdb to the early 2020s). In light of the paper, this sample's time point label describes: week 23, last vaccination. A 20-mer mutant IDH1 peptide at 300 micrograms in Montanide made up each vaccine dose, which was injected subcutaneously together with topical imiquimod. Receptors were amplified or captured by the immunoSEQ multiplex PCR assay. TCRdb carries this immuneACCESS record with in-frame sequences only. Its versions omit some clonotypes, under half of them owing to an unresolved V gene in the studies checked, with the rest unexplained. The sample has some 80,000 clones on record, more than 80% of them singletons. 0.75% to 0.95% of the sample belongs to the ten largest clones. These receptors have no known antigen. Sequences were derived from PBMCs, sampled from a glioma patient whose treatment included an IDH1 peptide vaccine. All receptors derive from a woman in her 50s with glioma.

This chain links TRBV15 with TRBJ2-3; possibly TRBD1 or TRBD2 for D (5 bases each). Germline V lookup: CDR1 LNHNV, CDR2 YYDKDF (reference sequence). This CDR3 is built from 17 residues. Trimming left V 2 bases short and J 0 bases short, with 15 bases between. CDR3 sequence (DNA): TGTGCCACCAGCAGATCCGCCACGGGGCTGAGCACAGATACGCAGTATTTT. This codes for CATSRSATGLSTDTQYF.

This chain joins TRBV2 and TRBJ2-2; 11 bases align to TRBD2. Germline V gene data show CDR1 as SNHLY and CDR2 as FYNNEI. V was pared by 7 bases and J by 7 bases, with 8 bases of the junction left unmatched. The CDR3 runs to 15 residues. CDR3 bases: TGTGCCAGCACCTCCCTAGCGGGAGGAGGCGGGGAGCTGTTTTTT. It translates to CASTSLAGGGGELFF.

The V and J genes are TRBV5-5 and TRBJ2-2, with D possibly matching TRBD1 (5 bases). CDR1 and CDR2 (germline): SGHKS, YYEKEE (reference sequence). Trimming took 0 bases from V and 2 from J, leaving 14 bases between them. This CDR3 has 17 residues. The CDR3, as DNA: TGTGCCAGCAGCTTGGTATCCTGGACACAAAACACCGGGGAGCTGTTTTTT. Its protein product is CASSLVSWTQNTGELFF.

The chain couples TRBV7-9 to TRBJ2-7; no clear D. This CDR3 has 10 amino acids. CDR1 and CDR2 from the germline V gene are SEHNR and FQNEAQ (reference sequence). V was pared by 4 bases and J by 6 bases, with 4 bases between. The CDR3 is CASSSGEQYF. In DNA form, the CDR3 reads TGTGCCAGCAGCTCAGGCGAGCAGTACTTC.

This chain joins TRBV23-1 and TRBJ1-3; perhaps TRBD1 as D (5 bases). TRBV23-1 is an ORF for which the function is uncertain. The CDR3 runs 18 residues. V dropped 3 bases and J dropped 4 bases, with 22 bases sitting between them. CDR3 nucleotide sequence: TGCGCCAGCAGTCAGCCGGGTCTCGAGGGGCACTCGGGAAACACCATATATTTT. Translated: CASSQPGLEGHSGNTIYF.

CDR3 protein: CASSSSSTDTQYF. The CDR3 region has the DNA TGTGCCAGCAGCTCGAGCAGCACAGATACGCAGTATTTT. V is TRBV6-1 and J is TRBJ2-3, with D unresolved. This CDR3 contains 13 residues. CDR1 is MNHNS and CDR2 is SASEGT in the germline V gene. V lost 6 bases, J lost 0 bases, and 7 bases lay in between.

This clone was observed a handful of times. The chain has TRBV19 and TRBJ2-1; no firm D call. V was shortened by 6 bases and J by 2 bases, with 17 bases between the two germline ends. The CDR3 is 16 amino acids. Germline V lookup: CDR1 LNHDA, CDR2 SQIVND (reference sequence). Here the CDR3 reads CASRAGGTATYNEQFF. Here the CDR3 DNA reads TGTGCCAGTAGGGCAGGCGGCACAGCGACCTACAATGAGCAGTTCTTC.

The gene calls are TRBV5-8 and TRBJ1-2; D may be TRBD1 (6 bases). The length of the CDR3 is 13 residues. Per germline, CDR1 SGHTS and CDR2 YDEGEE. Trimming removed 5 bases from V and 4 bases from J, with 12 bases in between. CDR3 DNA: TGTGCCAGCAGTCGGTGGGACACCTATGGCTACACCTTC. This codes for CASSRWDTYGYTF.

This chain uses TRBV29-1 with TRBJ2-1; no definite D call. Germline V gives CDR1 SQVTM, CDR2 ANQGSEA. This CDR3 spans 13 amino acids. V was pared by 6 bases and J by 1 base, with 10 bases between. The CDR3 nucleotides read TGCAGCGTAAGAAAGGGTTCCTACAATGAGCAGTTCTTC. Translating it yields CSVRKGSYNEQFF.

In regard to this clone: Germline and junction disagree at one end, which may indicate a read error. The genes are TRBV7-7 and TRBJ2-2, with D possibly matching TRBD2 (5 bases). Looked up from germline, CDR1 is SSHAT and CDR2 is FNYEAQ (reference sequence). CDR3 length: 14 amino acids. The CDR3 nucleotides read TGTGCTAGCAGCTCGGGATGGAACACCGGGGAGCTGTTTTTT. As protein: CASSSGWNTGELFF. The whole variable domain, filled in from reference TRBV7-7 and TRBJ2-2, reads GAGVSQSPRYKVTKRGQDVTLRCDPISSHATLYWYQQALGQGPEFLTYFNYEAQPDKSGLPSDRFSAERPEGSISTLTIQRTEQRDSAMYRCASSSGWNTGELFFGEGSRLTVL.

This clone was seen just once. V and J are TRBV27 and TRBJ2-7, with 10 bases aligning to TRBD1. Trimming cost V 5 bases and J 4 bases; bases outside gene matches: 11. Germline V gene lookup returns CDR1 MNHEY and CDR2 SMNVEV (reference sequence). This CDR3 is 16 amino acids long. CDR3 nucleotide sequence: TGTGCCAGCAGTAAGACCCCGGGACAGGGGTTGTACGAGCAGTACTTC. Translating it yields CASSKTPGQGLYEQYF.

The gene calls are TRBV7-2 and TRBJ2-1; unclear D gene. V was cut by 4 bases and J by 7 bases, with 5 bases left in between. The CDR3 runs 11 residues. Germline V gene sequence: CDR1 SGHTA, CDR2 FQGNSA. The CDR3 loop is CASSSGNEQFF. The CDR3, as DNA: TGTGCCAGCAGCTCCGGTAATGAGCAGTTCTTC.

The V and J genes are TRBV7-2 and TRBJ1-4, with TRBD1 matching 7 bases. This CDR3 is built from 15 residues. V dropped 1 base and J dropped 4; count of bases not matched to a gene: 3. Germline CDR1 is SGHTA and CDR2 is FQGNSA. The CDR3 sequence: CASSLGDRDNEKLFF. The DNA for the CDR3 is TGTGCCAGCAGCTTAGGGGACAGAGATAATGAAAAACTGTTTTTT.

The V gene is TRBV27, the J gene TRBJ2-1, with 12 bases matching TRBD2. Germline lookup yields CDR1 MNHEY and CDR2 SMNVEV (reference sequence). V trimming: 2 bases; J trimming: 7 bases; junction bases outside the gene matches: 6. The CDR3 extends over 16 amino acids. The CDR3 reads CASSLMGLAGGNEQFF. CDR3 nucleotide sequence: TGTGCCAGCAGTTTAATGGGACTAGCGGGTGGGAATGAGCAGTTCTTC.

The J gene is TRBJ2-2, the V gene TRBV5-5; 7 bases match TRBD2. Germline-derived CDR1 and CDR2 are SGHKS and YYEKEE (reference sequence). The CDR3 extends over 14 amino acids. V shed 0 bases, J shed 6 bases, and the junction held 2 bases outside the gene matches. CDR3 protein: CASSLAGGAGELFF. The CDR3 DNA follows: TGTGCCAGCAGCTTGGCGGGAGGCGCCGGGGAGCTGTTTTTT.

This rearrangement joins TRBV10-3 to TRBJ2-5; D remains ambiguous. The V gene lost 3 bases and the J gene lost 9 bases, with 11 bases spanning the gap. This CDR3 contains 12 residues. In germline, CDR1 is ENHRY, CDR2 SYGVKD. CDR3 nucleotide sequence: TGTGCCATCAGTGACTTCAATGAGGCCCAGTACTTC. This gives the protein CAISDFNEAQYF.

V is TRBV11-2 and J is TRBJ2-1; TRBD2 matches at 7 bases. From germline, CDR1 is SGHAT and CDR2 FQNNGV. V was clipped by 5 bases and J by 16 bases; unmatched bases: 8. The CDR3 is 11 residues long. The CDR3 DNA reads TGTGCCAGCAGCCTGGGGGGGAGCCTATTCTTC. This codes for CASSLGGSLFF. Filled out from reference TRBV11-2 and TRBJ2-1, the complete variable domain reads EAGVAQSPRYKIIEKRQSVAFWCNPISGHATLYWYQQILGQGPKLLIQFQNNGVVDDSQLPKDRFSAERLKGVDSTLKIQPAKLEDSAVYLCASSLGGSLFFGPGTRLTVL.

The chain is built from TRBV2 and TRBJ2-3; TRBD2 agrees at 11 bases. Germline V gives CDR1 SNHLY, CDR2 FYNNEI. The CDR3 length is 16 residues. V gave up 7 bases and J gave up 2 bases; unmatched junction bases: 8. The CDR3: CASMPPGLAATDTQYF. In DNA form, the CDR3 reads TGTGCCAGCATGCCCCCGGGACTAGCGGCCACAGATACGCAGTATTTT.

The rearrangement joins TRBV28 to TRBJ1-2; the match to TRBD1 covers 9 bases. The CDR3 extends over 16 amino acids. V gave up 5 bases and J gave up 8 bases; unmatched junction bases: 15. Per the germline V gene, CDR1 is MDHEN and CDR2 is SYDVKM. The CDR3 loop reads CASSVRVSGTGTGYTF. The CDR3 region has the DNA TGTGCCAGCAGTGTTCGTGTTTCCGGGACAGGGACGGGCTACACCTTC.